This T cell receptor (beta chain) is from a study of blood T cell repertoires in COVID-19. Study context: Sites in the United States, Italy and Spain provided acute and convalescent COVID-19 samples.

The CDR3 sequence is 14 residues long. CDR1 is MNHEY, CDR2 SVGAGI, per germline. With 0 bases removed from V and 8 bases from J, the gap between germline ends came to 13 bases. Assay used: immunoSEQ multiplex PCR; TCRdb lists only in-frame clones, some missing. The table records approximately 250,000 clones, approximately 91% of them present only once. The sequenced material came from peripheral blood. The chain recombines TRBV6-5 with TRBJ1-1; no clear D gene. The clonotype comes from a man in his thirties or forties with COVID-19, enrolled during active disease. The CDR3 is CASSYSGGPPEAFF. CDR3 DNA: TGTGCCAGCAGTTACTCGGGCGGGCCCCCCGAAGCTTTCTTT.